This T cell receptor beta chain derives from a study of memory CD4+ T cells and cytomegalovirus serostatus. The CDR3 runs to 13 residues. Per germline, CDR1 SNHLY and CDR2 FYNNEI. The V and J ends lost 11 bases and 2 bases respectively, with 16 bases between them. Clones were sequenced by immunoSEQ multiplex PCR, and TCRdb holds only the in-frame ones, with some missing. Among approximately 61,000 clones, around 81% were seen once, and the ten largest hold almost 0.55%. Single viable CD3+CD4+CD8-CD45RO+ cells were sorted as the memory CD4+ T cells. J is TRBJ2-7 and V is TRBV2; no clear D gene. The sequence was collected from an adult in good health and CMV-seronegative. Some clones in this sample may be carry-over from other donors' samples. What was sequenced was memory CD4+ T cells from blood. CDR3 DNA: TGTGCCCTCAGCCCTGGCAGGACCTACGAGCAGTACTTC. Protein: CALSPGRTYEQYF.